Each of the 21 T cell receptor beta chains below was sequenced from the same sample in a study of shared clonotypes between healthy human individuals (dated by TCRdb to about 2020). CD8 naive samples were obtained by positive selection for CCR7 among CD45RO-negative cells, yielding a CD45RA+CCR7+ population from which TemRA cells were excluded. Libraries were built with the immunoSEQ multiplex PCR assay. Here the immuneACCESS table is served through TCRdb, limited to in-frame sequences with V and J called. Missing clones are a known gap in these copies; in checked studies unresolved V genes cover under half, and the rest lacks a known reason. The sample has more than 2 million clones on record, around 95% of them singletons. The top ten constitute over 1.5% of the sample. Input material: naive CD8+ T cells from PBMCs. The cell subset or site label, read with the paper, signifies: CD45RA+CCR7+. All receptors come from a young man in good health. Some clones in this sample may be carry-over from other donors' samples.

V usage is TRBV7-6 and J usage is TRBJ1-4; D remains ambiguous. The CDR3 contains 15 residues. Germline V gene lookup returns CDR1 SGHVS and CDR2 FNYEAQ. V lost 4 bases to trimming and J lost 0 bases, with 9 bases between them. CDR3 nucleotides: TGTGCCAGCAGCTCCCGAGAGGCAACTAATGAAAAACTGTTTTTT. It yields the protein CASSSREATNEKLFF.

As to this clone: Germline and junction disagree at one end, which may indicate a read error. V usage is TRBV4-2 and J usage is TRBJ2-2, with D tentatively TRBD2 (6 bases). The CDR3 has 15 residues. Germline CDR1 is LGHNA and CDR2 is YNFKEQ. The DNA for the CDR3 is TGTGCCAGCGGCCATAGGGTCGGGGGAACCGGGGAGCTGTTTTTT. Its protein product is CASGHRVGGTGELFF.

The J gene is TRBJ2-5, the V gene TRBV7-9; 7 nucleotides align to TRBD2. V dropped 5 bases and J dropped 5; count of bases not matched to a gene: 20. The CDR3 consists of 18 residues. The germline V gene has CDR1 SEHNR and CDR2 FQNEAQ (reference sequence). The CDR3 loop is CASSPQKPSGTPAETQYF. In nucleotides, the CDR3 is TGTGCCAGCAGCCCGCAAAAGCCCAGCGGGACCCCGGCGGAGACCCAGTACTTC.

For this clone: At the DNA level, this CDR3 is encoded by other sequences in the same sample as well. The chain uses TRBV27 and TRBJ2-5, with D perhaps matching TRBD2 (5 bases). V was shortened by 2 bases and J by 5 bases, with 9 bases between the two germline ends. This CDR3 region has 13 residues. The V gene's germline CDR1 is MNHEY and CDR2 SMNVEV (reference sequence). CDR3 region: CASSLARGETQYF. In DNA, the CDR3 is TGTGCCAGCAGTTTAGCTAGAGGGGAGACCCAGTACTTC.

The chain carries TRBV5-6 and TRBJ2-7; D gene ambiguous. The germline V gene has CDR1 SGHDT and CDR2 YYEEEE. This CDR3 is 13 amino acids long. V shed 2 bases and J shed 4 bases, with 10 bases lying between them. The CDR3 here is CASSLTTGYEQYF. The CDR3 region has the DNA TGTGCCAGCAGCTTAACTACGGGTTACGAGCAGTACTTC.

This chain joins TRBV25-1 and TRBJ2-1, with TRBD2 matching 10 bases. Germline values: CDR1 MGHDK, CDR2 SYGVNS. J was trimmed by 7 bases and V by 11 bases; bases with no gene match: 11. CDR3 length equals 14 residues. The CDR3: CASLGLASNNEQFF. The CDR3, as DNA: TGTGCCTCACTGGGACTAGCGTCGAATAATGAGCAGTTCTTC.

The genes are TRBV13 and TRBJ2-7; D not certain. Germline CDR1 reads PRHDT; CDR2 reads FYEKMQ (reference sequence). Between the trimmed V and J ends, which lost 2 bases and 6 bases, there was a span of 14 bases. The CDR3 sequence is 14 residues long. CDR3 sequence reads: CASSLLVRSSEQYF. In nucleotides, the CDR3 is TGTGCCAGCAGCTTATTAGTGAGGAGTTCCGAGCAGTACTTC.

The DNA for the CDR3 is TGTGCCAGCAGCTCTGCCCTGAGCCACGAGCAGTACTTC. Protein product: CASSSALSHEQYF. The chain links TRBV7-9 to TRBJ2-7; D remains unclear. Germline V CDR1 and CDR2: SEHNR, FQNEAQ (reference sequence). Trimming removed 4 bases at V and 5 bases at J, with 12 bases between. The CDR3 is 13 amino acids.

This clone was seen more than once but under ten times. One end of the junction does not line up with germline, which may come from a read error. The CDR3 region has the DNA TGTGCCAGCAGCGTAGGGTCGGCTTTT. Translation: CASSVGSAF. This sequence joins TRBV7-9 and TRBJ1-1; D is uncertain. The CDR3 spans 9 residues. Germline assignment: CDR1 SEHNR and CDR2 FQNEAQ (reference sequence). Looking up the rest from reference TRBV7-9 and TRBJ1-1 gives the full variable domain: DTGVSQNPRHKITKRGQNVTFRCDPISEHNRLYWYRQTLGQGPEFLTYFQNEAQLEKSRLLSDRFSAERPKGSFSTLEIQRTEQGDSAMYLCASSVGSAFGQGTRLTVV.

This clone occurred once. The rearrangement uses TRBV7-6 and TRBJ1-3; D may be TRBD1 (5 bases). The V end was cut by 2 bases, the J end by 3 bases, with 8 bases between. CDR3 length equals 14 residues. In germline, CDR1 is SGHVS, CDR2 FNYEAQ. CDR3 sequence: CASSLLGVGNTIYF. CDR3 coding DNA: TGTGCCAGCAGCTTATTAGGGGTTGGAAACACCATATATTTT.

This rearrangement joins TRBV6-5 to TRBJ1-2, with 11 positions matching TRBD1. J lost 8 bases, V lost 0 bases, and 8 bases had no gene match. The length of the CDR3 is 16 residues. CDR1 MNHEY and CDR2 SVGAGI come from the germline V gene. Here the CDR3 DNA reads TGTGCCAGCAGTTACTCGGGACAGGGGGTTCTGGACGGCTACACCTTC. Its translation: CASSYSGQGVLDGYTF.

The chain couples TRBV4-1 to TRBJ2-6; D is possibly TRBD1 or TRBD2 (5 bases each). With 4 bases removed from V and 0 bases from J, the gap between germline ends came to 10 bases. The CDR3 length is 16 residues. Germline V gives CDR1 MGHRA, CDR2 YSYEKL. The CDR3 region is CASSPSGSSGANVLTF. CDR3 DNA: TGCGCCAGCAGCCCATCAGGGAGCTCTGGGGCCAACGTCCTGACTTTC.

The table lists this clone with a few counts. CDR3 amino acids: CASTVPGLGAFF. The CDR3 DNA is TGTGCCAGCACAGTGCCGGGGCTCGGAGCTTTCTTT. The V and J genes are TRBV19 and TRBJ1-1, with D perhaps TRBD1 (5 bases). This CDR3 region has 12 residues. Deletions cut 9 bases from V and 10 bases from J, with 18 bases between. Germline CDR1 reads LNHDA; CDR2 reads SQIVND (reference sequence).

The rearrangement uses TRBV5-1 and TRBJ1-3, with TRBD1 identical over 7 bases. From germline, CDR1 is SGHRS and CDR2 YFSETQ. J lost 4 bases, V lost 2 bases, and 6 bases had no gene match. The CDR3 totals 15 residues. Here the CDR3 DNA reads TGCGCCAGCAGCTTCGAAGGGGGCTCCGGAAACACCATATATTTT. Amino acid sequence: CASSFEGGSGNTIYF.

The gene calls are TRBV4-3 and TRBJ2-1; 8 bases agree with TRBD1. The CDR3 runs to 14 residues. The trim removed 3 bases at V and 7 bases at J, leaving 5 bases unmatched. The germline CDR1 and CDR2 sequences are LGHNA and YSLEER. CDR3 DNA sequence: TGCGCCAGCAGCCACGACAGGGGCGGGAATGAGCAGTTCTTC. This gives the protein CASSHDRGGNEQFF.

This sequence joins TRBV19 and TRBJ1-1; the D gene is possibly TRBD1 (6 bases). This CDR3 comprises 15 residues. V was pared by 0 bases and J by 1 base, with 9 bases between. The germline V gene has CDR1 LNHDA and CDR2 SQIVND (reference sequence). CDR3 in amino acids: CASSIEGTQNTEAFF. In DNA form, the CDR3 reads TGTGCCAGTAGTATAGAAGGGACACAGAACACTGAAGCTTTCTTT. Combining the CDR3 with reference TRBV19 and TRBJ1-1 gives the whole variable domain DGGITQSPKYLFRKEGQNVTLSCEQNLNHDAMYWYRQDPGQGLRLIYYSQIVNDFQKGDIAEGYSVSREKKESFPLTVTSAQKNPTAFYLCASSIEGTQNTEAFFGQGTRLTVV.

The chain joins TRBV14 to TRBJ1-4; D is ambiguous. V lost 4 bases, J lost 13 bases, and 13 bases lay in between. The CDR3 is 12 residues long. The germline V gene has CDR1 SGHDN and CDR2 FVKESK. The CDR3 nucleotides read TGTGCCAGCAGCCCCGCGAGGGAGGTACTGTTTTTT. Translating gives CASSPAREVLFF.

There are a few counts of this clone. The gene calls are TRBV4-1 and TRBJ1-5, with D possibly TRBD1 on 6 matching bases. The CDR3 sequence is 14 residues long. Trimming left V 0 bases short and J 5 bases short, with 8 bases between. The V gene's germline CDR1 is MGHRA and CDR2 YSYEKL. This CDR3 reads CASSQERGDQPQHF. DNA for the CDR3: TGCGCCAGCAGCCAAGAAAGGGGGGATCAGCCCCAGCATTTT.

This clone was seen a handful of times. CDR3 sequence: CSVVYRNTEAFF. The CDR3 nucleotides are TGCAGCGTTGTCTATAGGAACACTGAAGCTTTCTTT. This chain joins TRBV29-1 and TRBJ1-1; D gene unclear. Germline CDR1 SQVTM, CDR2 ANQGSEA. V lost 4 bases and J lost 1, with 7 bases in between. This CDR3 spans 12 amino acids.

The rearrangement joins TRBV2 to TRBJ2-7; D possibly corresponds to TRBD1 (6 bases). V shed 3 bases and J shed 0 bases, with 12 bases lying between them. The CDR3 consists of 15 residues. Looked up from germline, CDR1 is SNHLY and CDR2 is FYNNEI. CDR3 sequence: CASSEWADSSYEQYF. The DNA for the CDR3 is TGTGCCAGCAGTGAGTGGGCGGACAGCTCCTACGAGCAGTACTTC.

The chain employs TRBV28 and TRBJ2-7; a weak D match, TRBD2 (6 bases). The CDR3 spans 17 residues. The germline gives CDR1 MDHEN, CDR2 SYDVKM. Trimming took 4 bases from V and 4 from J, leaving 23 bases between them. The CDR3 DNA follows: TGTGCCAGCAGTTCCACGGGGGTGGCGGGGATATGGTACGAGCAGTACTTC. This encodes CASSSTGVAGIWYEQYF.